A single T cell receptor beta chain is shown here with its context. The antigen is undetermined. The sample is drawn from a study of stem cell transplantation in POMP-related autoinflammatory disease. Overall study: Hypothesis: faulty thymoproteasomes impair CD8+ T-cell selection, skewing TRB repertoires. Before transplant, CD4+ T cells skewed naive and CD8+ proportions were low.

PRAID combined immunodeficiency and autoinflammation. This table comes from immunoSEQ multiplex PCR, and its TCRdb copy is limited to in-frame clones, with some not included. The sample has some 11,000 clones, more than 85% seen once. The study, taken as a whole, reports: A trend toward lower repertoire diversity and greater clonality appeared in every analyzed T-cell subset of PRAID patients. Unique TRB V-J gene pairings were limited in number in patients with PRAID.

This clonotype was sampled from a human donor with POMP-related autoinflammation and immune dysregulation (PRAID). The starting material was CD8+ T cells from PBMCs, obtained before stem cell transplantation.

The CDR3 DNA is TGTGCCAGCAGCTCCGCGTGGTGGGGCTACGAGCAGTACTTC. It encodes CASSSAWWGYEQYF. V is TRBV12-1 and J is TRBJ2-5; the table's D call TRBD1 went unverified against the DNA. Near its end, the DNA agrees better with TRBJ2-7, so the J call may be wrong. TRBV12-1 is designated a pseudogene. This CDR3 has 14 residues.